Below are 15 T cell receptor beta chains sequenced from a single sample in a study of siplizumab effects on memory and regulatory T cells. Assay used: immunoSEQ multiplex PCR; TCRdb lists only in-frame clones, some missing. The sample lists about 40,000 clones; around 90% were seen once. Material for sequencing was naive CD4+ T cells sorted from blood. Receptor source: a human donor in good health.

In DNA form, the CDR3 reads TGTGCCAGCAGCTTATTTTCCATGGAAGCTTTCTTT. It yields the protein CASSLFSMEAFF. This chain links TRBV7-8 with TRBJ1-1; D gene uncertain. This CDR3 has 12 amino acids. Trimming removed 2 bases from V and 8 bases from J, with 9 bases in between. Per germline, CDR1 SGHVS and CDR2 FQNEAQ.

The genes are TRBV5-6 and TRBJ2-7, with D hard to call. Between the trimmed V and J ends, which lost 4 bases and 4 bases, there was a span of 9 bases. The CDR3 is made up of 12 amino acids. CDR1 is SGHDT and CDR2 is YYEEEE in the germline V gene. CDR3 in amino acids: CASSLLEYEQYF. The CDR3 DNA sequence: TGTGCCAGCAGCCTTCTTGAGTACGAGCAGTACTTC.

The rearrangement links TRBV14 to TRBJ2-1; D ambiguous. Trimming cost V 4 bases and J 2 bases, with 15 bases left between them. Germline V lookup: CDR1 SGHDN, CDR2 FVKESK. The CDR3 length is 16 residues. The CDR3 DNA is TGTGCCAGCAGCCCTGGAGCCCTAGTCGCCTACAATGAGCAGTTCTTC. It yields the protein CASSPGALVAYNEQFF.

This clone was recorded only once. J is TRBJ2-3 and V is TRBV19, with D possibly being TRBD1 or TRBD2 (6 bases each). The germline V gene has CDR1 LNHDA and CDR2 SQIVND (reference sequence). The V gene lost 6 bases and the J gene lost 2 bases, with 9 bases spanning the gap. The CDR3 spans 13 residues. CDR3 sequence (DNA): TGTGCCAGTAGCGGGGGCTTCACAGATACGCAGTATTTT. This translates into CASSGGFTDTQYF. The full variable domain, its missing parts supplied by reference TRBV19 and TRBJ2-3, is DGGITQSPKYLFRKEGQNVTLSCEQNLNHDAMYWYRQDPGQGLRLIYYSQIVNDFQKGDIAEGYSVSREKKESFPLTVTSAQKNPTAFYLCASSGGFTDTQYFGPGTRLTVL.

The gene calls are TRBV30 and TRBJ1-2, with no clear D. The V and J ends lost 7 bases and 5 bases respectively, with 14 bases between them. This CDR3 comprises 12 residues. Germline V gene sequence: CDR1 GTSNPN, CDR2 SVGIG (reference sequence). The CDR3 nucleotides read TGTGCCTCTTATTACGGCGGTTATGGCTACACCTTC. It specifies CASYYGGYGYTF. Full variable domain (outside the CDR3, taken from reference TRBV30 and TRBJ1-2): SQTIHQWPATLVQPVGSPLSLECTVEGTSNPNLYWYRQAAGRGLQLLFYSVGIGQISSEVPQNLSASRPQDRQFILSSKKLLLSDSGFYLCASYYGGYGYTFGSGTRLTVV.

This chain uses TRBV10-2 with TRBJ2-7; 7 bases are a match to TRBD2. The CDR3 covers 15 residues. Germline lookup yields CDR1 WSHSY and CDR2 SAAADI. Trimming took 2 bases from V and 1 from J; bases not matched to a gene: 5. CDR3 in amino acids: CASSERGVSSYEQYF. CDR3 in DNA: TGCGCCAGCAGTGAGCGGGGGGTTTCTTCCTACGAGCAGTACTTC.

This clone showed up just a few times. This chain joins TRBV2 and TRBJ1-6, with unresolved D. There are 11 residues in the CDR3. Trimming removed 7 bases at V and 13 bases at J, with 11 bases between. Germline lookup yields CDR1 SNHLY and CDR2 FYNNEI. CDR3 bases: TGTGCCAGCACTTACACTGGGCCCCTCCACTTT. Translating it yields CASTYTGPLHF.

The genes are TRBV5-4 and TRBJ1-5; tentative D call: TRBD1 (5 bases). The CDR3 has 12 residues. Looked up from germline, CDR1 is SGHNT and CDR2 is YYREEE (reference sequence). The V end lost 4 bases, the J end lost 7 bases, and 9 bases lay between the germline ends. DNA for the CDR3: TGTGCCAGCAGCATCGGGGGGCAGCCCCAGCATTTT. It codes for CASSIGGQPQHF.

The J gene is TRBJ2-5, the V gene TRBV7-2; TRBD2 aligns across 7 bases. Germline V lookup: CDR1 SGHTA, CDR2 FQGNSA. The length of the CDR3 is 18 residues. J gave up 5 bases and V 3 bases, and 18 bases lay outside the gene matches. CDR3 in DNA: TGTGCCAGCAGCTTGCCCTTTTCTCTGGCGGGGGATTGGGAGACCCAGTACTTC. Protein: CASSLPFSLAGDWETQYF.

The V call is TRBV5-6, the J call TRBJ2-2; no clear D. V was pared by 4 bases and J by 6 bases, with 7 bases between. The germline V gene has CDR1 SGHDT and CDR2 YYEEEE. This CDR3 region has 12 residues. Written as DNA, the CDR3 is TGTGCCAGCAGCGCCGTTTCCGGGGAGCTGTTTTTT. Its protein product is CASSAVSGELFF.

This rearrangement joins TRBV5-1 to TRBJ1-4, with 8 bases that match TRBD1. Germline V gene data show CDR1 as SGHRS and CDR2 as YFSETQ. The CDR3 is made up of 15 amino acids. Losses at the gene ends were 0 bases for V and 8 bases for J; bases not matched to a gene: 6. The CDR3 spells CASSLEGTGAEKLFF. CDR3 coding DNA: TGCGCCAGCAGCTTGGAGGGGACAGGAGCCGAAAAACTGTTTTTT. Together with reference TRBV5-1 and TRBJ1-4, the CDR3 gives the full variable domain: KAGVTQTPRYLIKTRGQQVTLSCSPISGHRSVSWYQQTPGQGLQFLFEYFSETQRNKGNFPGRFSGRQFSNSRSEMNVSTLELGDSALYLCASSLEGTGAEKLFFGSGTQLSVL.

The V call is TRBV6-6, the J call TRBJ2-1, with 16 bases matching TRBD2. Trimming removed 7 bases from V and 8 bases from J; junction bases left unmatched: 2. The CDR3 has 14 residues. Per the germline V gene, CDR1 is MNHNY and CDR2 is SVGAGI (reference sequence). The CDR3 is CASIGTSGRDEQFF. Here the CDR3 DNA reads TGTGCCAGCATTGGGACTAGCGGGAGGGATGAGCAGTTCTTC.

The chain carries TRBV27 and TRBJ1-1; possibly TRBD1 for D (6 bases). The V end was cut by 4 bases, the J end by 11 bases, with 20 bases between. The CDR3 covers 14 residues. Germline assignment: CDR1 MNHEY and CDR2 SMNVEV (reference sequence). CDR3 in DNA: TGTGCCAGCAGTTCCGCGGCTCAGGGGTCGCTGGCTTTCTTT. Protein sequence: CASSSAAQGSLAFF.

V usage is TRBV5-4 and J usage is TRBJ2-3; D is possibly TRBD2 (7 bases). Germline-derived CDR1 and CDR2 are SGHNT and YYREEE (reference sequence). The V and J ends lost 3 bases and 7 bases respectively, with 15 bases between them. This CDR3 has 14 residues. CDR3 bases: TGTGCCAGCAGCTCCCCCGGGGGGCGGAATACGCAGTATTTT. It encodes CASSSPGGRNTQYF.

The CDR3 region is CASSTGQGRSGYTF. The CDR3 region has the DNA TGTGCCAGCAGTACGGGACAGGGAAGAAGTGGCTACACCTTC. The gene calls are TRBV2 and TRBJ1-2; 9 bases match TRBD1. The length of the CDR3 is 14 residues. Per the germline V gene, CDR1 is SNHLY and CDR2 is FYNNEI. V trimming: 5 bases; J trimming: 7 bases; junction bases outside the gene matches: 8.